Listed below are T cell receptor beta chains from one sample, sequenced in a study of T cells expressing NK-cell markers. TCRdb reworked the 5' RACE reads into one entry per CDR3 protein, no DNA. The listing records about 160,000 distinct CDR3 sequences. The sample consisted of blood T cells: a sorted CD56 or NKG2C T cell subset, CD4+ or CD8+ T cells, or bulk PBMC T cells (not recorded which). Receptors originate from a woman between 18 and 75 years old in good health. Each CDR3 is given with its conserved first and last residue. The order of the fields is V gene, J gene, CDR3 protein.

>TRBV3-1|TRBJ2-3
CASSHNRGADTQYF
>TRBV20-1|TRBJ2-3
CSATSRRTSTDTQYF
>TRBV4-1|TRBJ1-1
CASSRTGGLGVNTEAFF
>TRBV18|TRBJ1-1
CASSPEGVDTEAFF
>TRBV14|TRBJ1-6
CASSQGQVYNSPLHF
>TRBV12-3/TRBV12-4|TRBJ2-2
CASSYSGAANTGELFF
>TRBV5-5|TRBJ2-3
CASSLGIGAGTDTQYF
>TRBV7-2|TRBJ2-5
CASSSQGGGGETQYF
>TRBV27|TRBJ1-1
CASSSDRAAFF
>TRBV25-1|TRBJ1-5
CASSDREGRFEPQHF
>TRBV3-1|TRBJ1-6
CASSPPGSPLHF
>TRBV2|TRBJ2-7
CASSARGPYYEQYF
>TRBV3-1|TRBJ2-1
CASSQGPIAGEQFF
>TRBV5-1|TRBJ2-2
CASTQGDLANTGELFF
>TRBV20-1|TRBJ1-4
CSARDPTTGVAAEKLFF
>TRBV12-3/TRBV12-4|TRBJ1-4
CASSPTGESGKLFF
>TRBV20-1|TRBJ2-3
CSADRTDTQYF
>TRBV9|TRBJ1-1
CASSKNRYSEAFF
>TRBV7-3|TRBJ2-6
CASSSTGGAGANVLTF
>TRBV7-2|TRBJ2-3
CASSADRVRTDTQYF
>TRBV11-2|TRBJ2-4
CASSHQGRWTKNIQYF
>TRBV5-1|TRBJ2-1
CASTFTGYNEQFF
>TRBV2|TRBJ2-5
CAGGAEWETQYF
>TRBV6-5|TRBJ2-7
CASSYSTGATWIYEQYF
>TRBV5-1|TRBJ1-4
CASSIIPSDEKLFF
>TRBV5-5|TRBJ2-7
CASSPGTSRNEQYF
>TRBV12-3/TRBV12-4|TRBJ2-6
CASSLAPGANVLTF
>TRBV4-2|TRBJ2-1
CASSQDDRGNRNEQFF
>TRBV12-3/TRBV12-4|TRBJ1-6
CASGGGFLNSPLHF
>TRBV5-1|TRBJ2-3
CASSLQLAGGYDTQYF
>TRBV6-5|TRBJ1-4
CASSTPGQGVEKLFF
>TRBV4-1|TRBJ1-1
CASSQGTETVMNTEAFF
>TRBV6-1|TRBJ1-3
CASAPRPGASGNTIYF
>TRBV20-1|TRBJ1-4
CSARDDRGGEKLFF
>TRBV6-1|TRBJ2-1
CASREDGVSYNEQFF
>TRBV7-3|TRBJ2-7
CASSPRGGSEQYF
>TRBV27|TRBJ2-7
CASSSRHRTDYEQYF
>TRBV5-1|TRBJ1-1
CASSFGGGQGPAAFF
>TRBV20-1|TRBJ2-1
CSAPGLAGTGNEQFF
>TRBV2|TRBJ2-5
CASTKNGGQETQYF
>TRBV11-2|TRBJ2-1
CASSLTGGTSYNEQFF
>TRBV30|TRBJ2-5
CAWSATVRETQYF
>TRBV7-2|TRBJ1-5
CASSFLQGGQPQHF
>TRBV3-1|TRBJ2-3
CASSQLPPLGTDTQYF
>TRBV20-1|TRBJ2-1
CSARGRSGQGHNEQFF
>TRBV27|TRBJ1-2
CASRRDNYGYTF
>TRBV11-2|TRBJ2-6
CASSLESPRSGANVLTF
>TRBV24-1|TRBJ1-5
CAIQGPGNQPQHF
>TRBV7-2|TRBJ2-2
CASSLGRLTLFF
>TRBV5-1|TRBJ2-1
CASSLRTGGLNEQFF
>TRBV20-1|TRBJ2-2
CSARRGTGGTGELFF
>TRBV24-1|TRBJ2-1
CATSDYEQGRSYNEQFF
>TRBV9|TRBJ2-2
CASSVDSGRELFF
>TRBV7-8|TRBJ2-7
CASSLVSGPTEQYF
>TRBV29-1|TRBJ2-2
CSVKGHGELFF
>TRBV5-1|TRBJ2-2
CASSFTYRGTGELFF
>TRBV29-1|TRBJ2-3
CSVEAGRTSTDTQYF
>TRBV20-1|TRBJ1-1
CSARDMAGGYRNTEAFF
>TRBV28|TRBJ2-1
CASSSGTSGTNEQFF
>TRBV5-1|TRBJ2-5
CASSLDRGGETQYF